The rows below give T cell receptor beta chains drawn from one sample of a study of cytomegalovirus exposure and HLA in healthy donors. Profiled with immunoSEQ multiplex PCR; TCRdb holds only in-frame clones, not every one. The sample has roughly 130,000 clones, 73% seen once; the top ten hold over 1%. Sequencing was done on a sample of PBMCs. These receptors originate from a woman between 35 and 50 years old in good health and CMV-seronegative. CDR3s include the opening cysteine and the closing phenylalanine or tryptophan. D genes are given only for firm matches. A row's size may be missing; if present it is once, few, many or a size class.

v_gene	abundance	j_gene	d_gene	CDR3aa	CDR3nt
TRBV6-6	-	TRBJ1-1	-	CASSFRQGEAFF	TGTGCCAGCAGTTTTCGGCAGGGGGAAGCTTTCTTT
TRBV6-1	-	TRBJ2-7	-	CASSEIVRSGISYEQYF	TGTGCCAGCAGTGAAATAGTTAGGTCGGGGATCTCCTACGAGCAGTACTTC
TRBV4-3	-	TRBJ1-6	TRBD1	CASSQDPIPGQGVWGFSPLHF	TGCGCCAGCAGCCAAGACCCCATCCCGGGACAGGGGGTATGGGGGTTTTCACCCCTCCACTTT
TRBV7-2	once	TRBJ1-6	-	CASSLEGVGSPLHF	TGTGCCAGCAGCTTAGAAGGGGTAGGGTCACCCCTCCACTTT
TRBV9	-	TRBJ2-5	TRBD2	CASSSSPSGGQTQYF	TGTGCCAGCAGCTCTAGCCCTAGCGGGGGTCAGACCCAGTACTTC
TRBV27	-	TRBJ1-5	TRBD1	CASSAGTANQPQHF	TGTGCCAGCAGTGCCGGGACAGCGAATCAGCCCCAGCATTTT
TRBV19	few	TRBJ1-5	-	CASSIRGESNQPQHF	TGTGCCAGTAGTATACGGGGAGAGAGCAATCAGCCCCAGCATTTT
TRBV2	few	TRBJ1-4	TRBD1	CASSENPGTDGEKLFF	TGTGCCAGCAGTGAAAACCCCGGGACAGACGGTGAAAAACTGTTTTTT
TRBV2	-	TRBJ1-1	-	CASSDGVLMNTEAFF	TGTGCCAGCAGTGACGGGGTACTTATGAACACTGAAGCTTTCTTT
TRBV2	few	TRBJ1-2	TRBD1	CASSRDRSGYTF	TGTGCCAGCAGTAGGGACAGAAGCGGCTACACCTTC
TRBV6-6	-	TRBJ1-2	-	CASSSLPGYTF	TGTGCCAGCAGCTCCCTTCCCGGCTACACCTTC
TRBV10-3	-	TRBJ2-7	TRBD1	CAISESRGTGAYEQYF	TGTGCCATCAGTGAGTCTAGGGGGACAGGGGCGTACGAGCAGTACTTC
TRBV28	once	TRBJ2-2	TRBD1	CALGTGSPGELFF	TGTGCCTTAGGGACAGGTTCCCCCGGGGAGCTGTTTTTT
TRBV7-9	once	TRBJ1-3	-	CASSPDIPLDTIYF	TGTGCCAGCAGCCCAGACATCCCACTAGACACCATATATTTT
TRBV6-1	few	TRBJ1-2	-	CASSEYTGFYGYTF	TGTGCCAGCAGTGAATACACAGGGTTTTATGGCTACACCTTC
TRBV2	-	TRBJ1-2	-	CASSPHDSYGYTF	TGTGCCAGCAGCCCCCACGACAGCTATGGCTACACCTTC
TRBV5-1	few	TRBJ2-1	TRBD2	CASTWTSGYNEQFF	TGCGCCAGCACTTGGACTAGCGGGTACAATGAGCAGTTCTTC
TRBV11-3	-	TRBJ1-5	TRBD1	CASSSVGVGTVSNQPQHF	TGTGCCAGCAGCTCGGTGGGGGTTGGGACAGTTAGCAATCAGCCCCAGCATTTT
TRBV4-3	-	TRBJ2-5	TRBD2	CASSQVEGGVGGETQYF	TGCGCCAGCAGCCAAGTCGAGGGAGGGGTGGGAGGAGAGACCCAGTACTTC
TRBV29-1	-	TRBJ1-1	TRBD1	CSVHPSFQGDSEAFF	TGCAGCGTGCACCCGAGTTTCCAGGGGGACTCTGAAGCTTTCTTT
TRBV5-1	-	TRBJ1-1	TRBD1	CASSLAGTGRAGDEAFF	TGCGCCAGCAGCTTGGCCGGGACAGGGAGGGCGGGAGATGAAGCTTTCTTT
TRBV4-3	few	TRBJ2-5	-	CASSQVGGGETQYF	TGCGCCAGCAGCCAAGTAGGCGGCGGGGAGACCCAGTACTTC
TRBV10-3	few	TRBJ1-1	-	CAISERQILLNTEAFF	TGTGCCATCAGTGAGAGACAGATCCTCCTGAACACTGAAGCTTTCTTT